This T cell receptor (beta chain) was observed in a study of blood T cell repertoires in COVID-19 (dated by TCRdb to the early 2020s). General notes on the study: Samples from collaborators originated in the United States, Italy and Spain and spanned both the acute and convalescent phases of COVID-19. The sample metadata nearly always contained a de-identified subject ID, COVID-19 status, age in years and sex. The material from the prospective study consisted of cDNA or gDNA derived from T cells, B-cell-depleted T cells, or PBMCs. The repertoires were made available in a free public database intended to serve as a resource for research on the immune response to SARS-CoV-2. Subjects who had been exposed to COVID-19, were actively infected with it, or had recovered from it provided the deeply sampled blood TCRbeta repertoires that made up the dataset. Samples were obtained from the ongoing ImmuneRACE study (first 160 participants) and from over a thousand subjects provided by 6 global collaborators. Where available, HLA class I and class II types were taken from metadata supplied by the sample provider and were not determined by assay-based typing.

The immunoSEQ Assay, a bias-controlled multiplex PCR, was used to amplify TCRbeta CDR3 regions from genomic DNA. On the study's bioinformatics: Nucleated cell counts per sample were estimated from amplification of reference gene primers within the assay. Sequence reads were collapsed and filtered to measure the absolute abundance of every unique TCRbeta CDR3 rearrangement. For each sample, productive Simpson clonality was calculated as the square root of Simpson's diversity index over productive rearrangements. TCRdb took this table from immuneACCESS and kept in-frame rearrangements with V and J called. Such tables lack part of the clones; where checked against another copy, unresolved V genes explain under half of the gap, and the rest is unexplained. Clone size and the V and J calls come from that table; the DNA yielded D and trimming. The sample table contains some 220,000 clones; only one count was recorded for approximately 84% of them. The ten largest clones capture 2.9% of the sample.

With respect to this clone: The antigen it binds to is not known. No much larger clone is present one base from it, and per-base qualities are unavailable.

Here is what the overall study found, with its caveats: Clinical and demographic metadata were provided uncurated, with the amount varying by source and participant.

Another Seattle source contributed samples from volunteer blood donors who had recovered from COVID-19. The collaborating institutions used their own protocols to collect whole blood in K2EDTA tubes. Collaborator samples were shipped for TCRbeta analysis as frozen whole blood, isolated PBMCs, or DNA extracted from either sample type. CDR1 MNHEY and CDR2 SVGAGI were looked up in the germline V gene. From the cysteine through the phenylalanine, the CDR3 covers 15 amino acids. The only DNA kept is the CDR3, 45 bases in frame from the first base. After removal of 6 bases from V and 2 bases from J, the junction retains 5 bases not matched to a gene.

This clonotype was sampled from a man aged 45 to 65 who had recovered from COVID-19. Sequences were obtained from peripheral blood. The chain joins TRBV6-5 to TRBJ2-3; TRBD2 aligns with 10 central bases. The CDR3 amino acid sequence is: CASRAGGVVTDTQYF. The base sequence is TGTGCCAGCAGAGCGGGAGGGGTCGTCACAGATACGCAGTATTTT.